The rows below give T cell receptor beta chains drawn from one sample of a study of cytomegalovirus exposure and HLA in healthy donors. Assay used: immunoSEQ multiplex PCR; TCRdb lists only in-frame clones, some missing. The sample holds 55,000 to 70,000 clones, 74% seen once. Material: PBMCs. These TCRs come from an older woman in good health and CMV-seropositive. CDR3s include the opening cysteine and the closing phenylalanine or tryptophan. A D gene is named only where the DNA matches it firmly. A row's size may be missing; if present it is once, few, many or a size class.

TRBV11-2	.	.	TRBJ2-2	CASSLVGAGDTGELFF	TGTGCCAGCAGCTTAGTGGGGGCTGGAGACACCGGGGAGCTGTTTTTT
TRBV7-3	.	.	TRBJ2-3	CASSLGGVEDTQYF	TGTGCCAGCAGCTTAGGCGGGGTTGAAGATACGCAGTATTTT
TRBV5-4	.	.	TRBJ1-3	CASSLEAGSGNTIYF	TGTGCCAGCAGCCTGGAGGCCGGGAGTGGAAACACCATATATTTT
TRBV25-1	few	.	TRBJ2-2	CASTQGSRALRELFF	TGTGCCAGCACTCAAGGGTCCAGGGCACTCCGGGAGCTGTTTTTT
TRBV28	.	.	TRBJ2-1	CASSLRGSSYNEQFF	TGTGCCAGCAGTTTACGGGGGAGCTCCTACAATGAGCAGTTCTTC
TRBV5-6	.	TRBD1	TRBJ1-2	CASILLDRDYGYTF	TGTGCCAGCATCCTCCTCGACAGGGACTATGGCTACACCTTC
TRBV7-9	once	TRBD1	TRBJ1-1	CASSPTPGQGNTEAFF	TGTGCCAGCAGCCCAACGCCGGGACAGGGGAACACTGAAGCTTTCTTT
TRBV6-5	.	.	TRBJ2-1	CASSHTLTTSNEQFF	TGTGCCAGCAGTCACACCCTGACTACCTCCAATGAGCAGTTCTTC
TRBV7-9	.	TRBD1	TRBJ1-6	CASTPGGANSPLHF	TGTGCCAGCACCCCAGGGGGCGCGAATTCACCCCTCCACTTT
TRBV5-4	few	.	TRBJ2-3	CASSQEGLGTDTQYF	TGTGCCAGCAGCCAAGAGGGCCTGGGCACAGATACGCAGTATTTT